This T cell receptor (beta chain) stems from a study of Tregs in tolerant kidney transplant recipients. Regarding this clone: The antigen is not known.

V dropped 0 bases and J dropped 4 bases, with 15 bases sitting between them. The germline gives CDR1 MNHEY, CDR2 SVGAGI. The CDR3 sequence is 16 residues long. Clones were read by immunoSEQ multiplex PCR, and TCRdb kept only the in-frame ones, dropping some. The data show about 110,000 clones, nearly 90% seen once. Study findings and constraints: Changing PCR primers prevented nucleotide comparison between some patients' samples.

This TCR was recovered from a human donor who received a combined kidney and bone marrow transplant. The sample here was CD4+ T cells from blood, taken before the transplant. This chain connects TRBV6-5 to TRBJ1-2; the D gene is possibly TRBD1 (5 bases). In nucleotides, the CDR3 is TGTGCCAGCAGTTACTCGGGGGGGATTCTAGGCTATGGCTACACCTTC. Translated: CASSYSGGILGYGYTF.